The 18 T cell receptor beta chains given below trace back to one sample, sequenced in a study of blood T cell repertoires in COVID-19. TCRdb keeps only in-frame clones here, not all; method: immunoSEQ multiplex PCR. The sample carries 110,000 or so clones, 70% to 85% recorded once. Source material: peripheral blood. All receptors come from a man aged 50-59 years with acute or convalescent COVID-19.

This chain uses TRBV6-5 with TRBJ2-3; 9 bases fit TRBD1. Trimming removed 5 bases from V and 1 base from J; junction bases left unmatched: 4. CDR1 is MNHEY, CDR2 SVGAGI, per germline. The CDR3 is made up of 15 amino acids. The CDR3 protein is CASSMDRGRTDTQYF. The CDR3 DNA follows: TGTGCCAGCAGTATGGACAGGGGACGCACAGATACGCAGTATTTT.

This clone has a count of ten or more. The chain combines TRBV7-6 with TRBJ1-6; tentative D call: TRBD1 (5 bases). V dropped 0 bases and J dropped 6 bases, with 6 bases sitting between them. CDR1 and CDR2 (germline): SGHVS, FNYEAQ. There are 14 residues in the CDR3. In DNA, the CDR3 is TGTGCCAGCAGCTTAGCGACAGCTAATTCACCCCTCCACTTT. Its protein is CASSLATANSPLHF.

V and J are TRBV24-1 and TRBJ1-2; D gene uncertain. Trimming pared 1 base from V and 0 bases from J, leaving 11 bases between. Germline lookup yields CDR1 KGHDR and CDR2 SFDVKD. This CDR3 has 16 residues. CDR3: CATSDFFTDPNYGYTF. The CDR3 coding sequence is TGTGCCACCAGTGATTTTTTCACAGATCCTAACTATGGCTACACCTTC.

This clone came up many times. The rearrangement joins TRBV4-1 to TRBJ2-7, with 9 bases lining up with TRBD1. The CDR3 is made up of 15 amino acids. V shed 1 base, J shed 3 bases, and the junction held 4 bases outside the gene matches. Germline V gene data show CDR1 as MGHRA and CDR2 as YSYEKL. The CDR3 is CASSQGTGQGYEQYF. The CDR3 DNA reads as TGCGCCAGCAGCCAAGGGACGGGACAGGGCTACGAGCAGTACTTC.

The chain has TRBV5-4 and TRBJ2-5; maybe TRBD2 (5 bases). The V end was cut by 3 bases, the J end by 5 bases, with 14 bases between. Germline CDR1 reads SGHNT; CDR2 reads YYREEE (reference sequence). The CDR3 has 14 amino acids. The CDR3 reads CASSSTTNWETQYF. CDR3 DNA: TGTGCCAGCAGCTCGACGACTAATTGGGAGACCCAGTACTTC.

The CDR3 region is CGRGVNTEAFF. CDR3 coding DNA: TGCGGCCGCGGGGTGAACACTGAAGCTTTCTTT. The gene calls are TRBV20-1 and TRBJ1-1; D is unclear. CDR1 and CDR2 (germline): DFQATT, SNEGSKA (reference sequence). The CDR3 is made up of 11 amino acids.

CDR3 DNA sequence: TGTGCCAGCAATGCGGGGAGCTCCTACAATGAGCAGTTCTTC. Encoded protein: CASNAGSSYNEQFF. The V gene is TRBV9, the J gene TRBJ2-1, with D perhaps TRBD2 (6 bases). CDR1 is SGDLS and CDR2 is YYNGEE in the germline V gene. CDR3 length: 14 residues. V lost 6 bases, J lost 0 bases, and 10 bases lay in between.

The genes are TRBV7-6 and TRBJ2-5, with TRBD2 identical over 12 bases. The V and J ends lost 5 bases and 1 base, in that order; junction bases with no gene match: 5. This CDR3 is 16 amino acids long. Germline assignment: CDR1 SGHVS and CDR2 FNYEAQ. CDR3 in amino acids: CASSPTSGRPQETQYF. DNA for the CDR3: TGTGCCAGCAGCCCTACTAGCGGGAGGCCCCAAGAGACCCAGTACTTC.

V usage is TRBV7-9 and J usage is TRBJ2-1; D is perhaps TRBD1 (5 bases). The germline V gene encodes CDR1 SEHNR and CDR2 FQNEAQ (reference sequence). CDR3 length equals 14 residues. V was shortened by 5 bases and J by 8 bases, with 16 bases between the two germline ends. In DNA, the CDR3 is TGTGCCAGCAGCACAGCAGGGTTCGTGGATGAGCAGTTCTTC. It yields the protein CASSTAGFVDEQFF.

V usage is TRBV19 and J usage is TRBJ2-7; 11 nucleotides line up with TRBD2. The V and J ends lost 6 bases and 2 bases, in that order; junction bases with no gene match: 9. The germline V gene has CDR1 LNHDA and CDR2 SQIVND (reference sequence). CDR3 length equals 16 residues. CDR3 sequence (DNA): TGTGCCAGTAGCCCGAGGGGGACTAGCGGTACCTACGAGCAGTACTTC. Translation: CASSPRGTSGTYEQYF.

This clone appeared a few times. This chain uses TRBV7-9 with TRBJ1-2; D not resolved. Germline V gives CDR1 SEHNR, CDR2 FQNEAQ (reference sequence). V was pared by 0 bases and J by 0 bases, with 5 bases between. The CDR3 extends over 14 amino acids. CDR3 amino acids: CASSLATPNYGYTF. The CDR3 nucleotides read TGTGCCAGCAGCTTAGCCACACCTAACTATGGCTACACCTTC.

As DNA, the CDR3 is TGTGCCATCAGTGAGGGGGACAGGGAAAATTCACCCCTCCACTTT. Its protein product is CAISEGDRENSPLHF. The rearrangement links TRBV10-3 to TRBJ1-6; 9 positions match TRBD1. The V segment lost 2 bases and the J segment 7 bases; nucleotides outside the gene matches: 3. CDR3 size: 15 residues. The germline CDR1 and CDR2 sequences are ENHRY and SYGVKD.

The chain combines TRBV28 with TRBJ2-5, with D tentatively TRBD2 (7 bases). In germline, CDR1 is MDHEN, CDR2 SYDVKM. Trimming left V 2 bases short and J 3 bases short, with 13 bases between. The CDR3 contains 15 residues. CDR3 sequence (DNA): TGTGCCAGCAGTTTAACAGGGAGGGCAGAAGAGACCCAGTACTTC. Translated, it gives CASSLTGRAEETQYF.

This clone turned up a few times. The rearrangement joins TRBV10-3 to TRBJ1-3; D gene uncertain. Germline CDR1 reads ENHRY; CDR2 reads SYGVKD. V lost 11 bases to trimming and J lost 0 bases, with 5 bases between them. The CDR3 runs to 11 residues. CDR3 nucleotides: TGTGCCGCTAGCTCTGGAAACACCATATATTTT. This gives the protein CAASSGNTIYF.

The chain is built from TRBV5-5 and TRBJ1-1, with 8 bases that match TRBD1. Germline lookup yields CDR1 SGHKS and CDR2 YYEKEE (reference sequence). The V segment lost 5 bases and the J segment 2 bases; nucleotides outside the gene matches: 8. CDR3 length: 15 residues. CDR3 nucleotide sequence: TGTGCCAGCAGACCTCGACAGGGGAGTAACACTGAAGCTTTCTTT. Encoded protein: CASRPRQGSNTEAFF.

The chain joins TRBV5-4 to TRBJ1-2; D is possibly TRBD1 (6 bases). Looked up from germline, CDR1 is SGHNT and CDR2 is YYREEE (reference sequence). This CDR3 is built from 13 residues. V lost 4 bases and J lost 8, with 15 bases in between. DNA for the CDR3: TGTGCCAGCAGCCTACGGACAGTGTACGGCTACACCTTC. Its translation: CASSLRTVYGYTF.

The chain combines TRBV5-1 with TRBJ2-3; 10 bases align to TRBD2. V was clipped by 3 bases and J by 2 bases; unmatched bases: 6. Germline V gene lookup returns CDR1 SGHRS and CDR2 YFSETQ. This CDR3 has 16 residues. The CDR3 protein is CASSSASGRDTDTQYF. CDR3 bases: TGCGCCAGCAGCTCGGCTAGCGGGAGAGACACAGATACGCAGTATTTT.

The table lists this clone with a count of one. V usage is TRBV3-1 (or the pseudogene TRBV3-2) and J usage is TRBJ1-2; D may be TRBD1 (5 bases). Germline V gene sequence: CDR1 LGHDT, CDR2 YNNKEL (reference sequence). This CDR3 contains 14 residues. Between the trimmed V and J ends, which lost 1 base and 8 bases, there was a span of 14 bases. DNA of the CDR3: TGTGCCAGCAGCCAAGGTGCCAGGGCACCGGGCTACACCTTC. This encodes CASSQGARAPGYTF.